These T cell receptor beta chains were read from a single sample in a study of blood T cell repertoires in COVID-19. Profiling relied on immunoSEQ multiplex PCR, and the TCRdb table lists in-frame clones only, not all of them. The table has 400,000 to 500,000 clones, 86% seen once. Sequenced material: peripheral blood. The receptors originated from a woman younger than 45 with active or convalescent COVID-19. The CDR3 runs from the conserved cysteine through the conserved F or W. The order of the fields is J gene, D gene, clone size, V gene, CDR3 protein, CDR3 DNA. D genes are given only for firm matches. Clone size is given for some rows only: seen once, a few or many times, or a class if the clone is expanded.

j_gene: TRBJ2-3; d_gene: TRBD2; abundance: once; v_gene: TRBV5-5; CDR3aa: CASSPLLRGGTDTQYF; CDR3nt: TGTGCCAGCAGCCCACTCTTGCGGGGGGGCACAGATACGCAGTATTTT
j_gene: TRBJ1-1; d_gene: TRBD1; abundance: few; v_gene: TRBV2; CDR3aa: CASRLTGLNTEAFF; CDR3nt: TGTGCCAGCAGACTGACAGGGCTTAACACTGAAGCTTTCTTT
j_gene: TRBJ2-7; d_gene: NA; abundance: NA; v_gene: TRBV4-1; CDR3aa: CASSQEQGYEQYF; CDR3nt: TGCGCCAGCAGCCAAGAACAGGGATACGAGCAGTACTTC
j_gene: TRBJ2-1; d_gene: NA; abundance: NA; v_gene: TRBV4-1; CDR3aa: CASSQSGVIRDYNEQFF; CDR3nt: TGCGCCAGCAGCCAATCGGGGGTCATCCGGGACTACAATGAGCAGTTCTTC
j_gene: TRBJ1-4; d_gene: TRBD1; abundance: NA; v_gene: TRBV4-1; CDR3aa: CASGQVLNEKLFF; CDR3nt: TGCGCCAGCGGACAGGTTTTGAACGAAAAACTGTTTTTT
j_gene: TRBJ1-2; d_gene: NA; abundance: few; v_gene: TRBV29-1; CDR3aa: CSVVLPSRGYTF; CDR3nt: TGCAGCGTTGTCCTGCCTTCGAGGGGCTACACCTTC
j_gene: TRBJ1-4; d_gene: NA; abundance: once; v_gene: TRBV27; CDR3aa: CASSPRGWTNEKLFF; CDR3nt: TGTGCCAGCAGTCCTAGGGGATGGACTAATGAAAAACTGTTTTTT
j_gene: TRBJ2-1; d_gene: NA; abundance: NA; v_gene: TRBV7-2; CDR3aa: CASSPTGGTDEQFF; CDR3nt: TGTGCCAGCAGCCCCACGGGCGGGACCGATGAGCAGTTCTTC
j_gene: TRBJ2-5; d_gene: NA; abundance: NA; v_gene: TRBV2; CDR3aa: CASSAGTLNQYF; CDR3nt: TGTGCCAGCAGTGCGGGGACACTCAATCAGTACTTC
j_gene: TRBJ1-3; d_gene: NA; abundance: NA; v_gene: TRBV7-6; CDR3aa: CASSLGDNSGNTIYF; CDR3nt: TGTGCCAGCAGCTTAGGCGACAATTCTGGAAACACCATATATTTT
j_gene: TRBJ1-5; d_gene: NA; abundance: NA; v_gene: TRBV21-1; CDR3aa: CASSSPLVGGGQPQHF; CDR3nt: TGTGCCAGCAGCTCCCCCCTGGTGGGGGGGGGTCAGCCCCAGCATTTT
j_gene: TRBJ2-1; d_gene: TRBD2; abundance: NA; v_gene: TRBV11-2; CDR3aa: CASSFILAGTYNEQFF; CDR3nt: TGTGCCAGCAGCTTTATACTAGCGGGGACCTACAATGAGCAGTTCTTC
j_gene: TRBJ1-1; d_gene: NA; abundance: NA; v_gene: TRBV19; CDR3aa: CASSHSEAFF; CDR3nt: TGTGCCAGTAGTCACTCTGAAGCTTTCTTT
j_gene: TRBJ2-3; d_gene: NA; abundance: once; v_gene: TRBV20-1; CDR3aa: CSASSPSTALGSTDTQYF; CDR3nt: TGCAGTGCTAGTTCCCCATCGACAGCGTTGGGAAGCACAGATACGCAGTATTTT
j_gene: TRBJ1-1; d_gene: NA; abundance: NA; v_gene: TRBV7-9; CDR3aa: CASSFAREAFF; CDR3nt: TGTGCCAGCAGCTTTGCTAGAGAGGCTTTCTTT
j_gene: TRBJ1-1; d_gene: NA; abundance: NA; v_gene: TRBV6-6; CDR3aa: CASASPGKGKNTEAFF; CDR3nt: TGTGCCAGCGCCAGTCCAGGGAAGGGTAAGAACACTGAAGCTTTCTTT
j_gene: TRBJ1-4; d_gene: NA; abundance: few; v_gene: TRBV7-2; CDR3aa: CASSLAVEGKLFF; CDR3nt: TGTGCCAGCAGCTTAGCGGTGGAGGGAAAACTGTTTTTT
j_gene: TRBJ1-5; d_gene: TRBD1; abundance: NA; v_gene: TRBV7-2; CDR3aa: CASSPPGGFQPQHF; CDR3nt: TGTGCCAGCAGCCCTCCAGGGGGCTTTCAGCCCCAGCATTTT
j_gene: TRBJ1-1; d_gene: NA; abundance: NA; v_gene: TRBV5-6; CDR3aa: CASSLSSNTEAFF; CDR3nt: TGTGCCAGCAGCTTGTCCTCGAACACTGAAGCTTTCTTT
j_gene: TRBJ1-2; d_gene: NA; abundance: NA; v_gene: TRBV25-1; CDR3aa: CASSETGHRGGYTF; CDR3nt: TGTGCCAGCAGTGAAACGGGACATAGGGGAGGCTACACCTTC